This entry lists 28 T cell receptor beta chains sequenced from one sample in a study of blood T cell repertoires in COVID-19. Generated by immunoSEQ multiplex PCR, the TCRdb table keeps only in-frame clones and is missing some. The sample lists around 46,000 clones; around 87% were seen once. The material sequenced was peripheral blood. These receptor sequences come from a human donor in a cohort sampled during active COVID-19.

This chain joins TRBV5-1 and TRBJ1-1; 7 nucleotides align to TRBD1. The CDR3 runs to 14 residues. Germline V gives CDR1 SGHRS, CDR2 YFSETQ. The V gene end was trimmed by 3 bases and the J gene end by 4 bases; junction bases not matched to a gene: 6. The CDR3 bases are TGCGCCAGCAGCTCCCAGGGGGATAGCACTGAAGCTTTCTTT. It specifies CASSSQGDSTEAFF.

This clone was observed a single time. This chain links TRBV6-5 with TRBJ2-5; unclear D gene. There are 13 residues in the CDR3. The ends were cut back, 7 bases at V and 4 bases at J, with 13 bases in the middle. Germline V gene lookup returns CDR1 MNHEY and CDR2 SVGAGI. The CDR3 DNA reads as TGTGCCAGCAACGTTGACGGAGTAGAGACCCAGTACTTC. This gives the protein CASNVDGVETQYF.

The chain combines TRBV18 with TRBJ1-4; D is uncertain. The germline V gene has CDR1 KGHSH and CDR2 LQKENI. V shed 3 bases and J shed 8 bases, with 13 bases lying between them. CDR3 length: 14 residues. The DNA of the CDR3 is TGTGCCAGCTCACCCACCCGCGGGGAGGAAAAACTGTTTTTT. Translating gives CASSPTRGEEKLFF. The full variable domain, completed using reference TRBV18 and TRBJ1-4, is NAGVMQNPRHLVRRRGQEARLRCSPMKGHSHVYWYRQLPEEGLKFMVYLQKENIIDESGMPKERFSAEFPKEGPSILRIQQVVRGDSAAYFCASSPTRGEEKLFFGSGTQLSVL.

The chain joins TRBV10-3 to TRBJ2-3; 9 bases are a match to TRBD2. This CDR3 is built from 14 residues. The V segment lost 6 bases and the J segment 2 bases; nucleotides outside the gene matches: 3. Germline CDR1 reads ENHRY; CDR2 reads SYGVKD. The CDR3 region is CAIRASGVTDTQYF. The CDR3 coding sequence is TGTGCCATCAGGGCTAGCGGGGTCACAGATACGCAGTATTTT.

The rearrangement links TRBV7-6 to TRBJ2-7, with 8 bases that match TRBD1. This CDR3 has 15 amino acids. CDR1 is SGHVS, CDR2 FNYEAQ, per germline. The trim removed 2 bases at V and 0 bases at J, leaving 3 bases unmatched. The CDR3 spells CASSLFQGASYEQYF. The CDR3 DNA reads as TGTGCCAGCAGCTTATTCCAGGGGGCCTCCTACGAGCAGTACTTC. Combining the CDR3 with reference TRBV7-6 and TRBJ2-7 gives the whole variable domain GAGVSQSPRYKVTKRGQDVALRCDPISGHVSLYWYRQALGQGPEFLTYFNYEAQQDKSGLPNDRFSAERPEGSISTLTIQRTEQRDSAMYRCASSLFQGASYEQYFGPGTRLTVT.

This rearrangement joins TRBV3-1 (or the pseudogene TRBV3-2) to TRBJ2-1; 8 nucleotides agree with TRBD2. Germline-derived CDR1 and CDR2 are LGHDT and YNNKEL (reference sequence). The CDR3 loop spans 16 amino acids. Trimming at V came to 8 bases and at J to 6 bases, leaving 15 bases not matched to a gene. CDR3 sequence reads: CASGSGGSGRVNEQFF. The CDR3 nucleotides are TGTGCCAGCGGCTCCGGTGGAAGCGGGAGAGTCAATGAGCAGTTCTTC.

V is TRBV18 and J is TRBJ2-7; 10 positions agree with TRBD2. The V and J ends lost 1 base and 2 bases, in that order; junction bases with no gene match: 5. Germline values: CDR1 KGHSH, CDR2 LQKENI. The CDR3 loop spans 16 amino acids. The CDR3 protein is CASSPRWLAGAYEQYF. The CDR3 nucleotides read TGTGCCAGCTCACCACGGTGGCTAGCGGGAGCCTACGAGCAGTACTTC.

The V and J genes are TRBV6-1 and TRBJ2-7, with D hard to call. The CDR3 has 12 amino acids. Germline V gives CDR1 MNHNS, CDR2 SASEGT. The V end was cut by 3 bases, the J end by 1 base, with 4 bases between. The CDR3 region has the DNA TGTGCCAGCAGTGACCATTCCTACGAGCAGTACTTC. Translated: CASSDHSYEQYF.

The chain joins TRBV29-1 to TRBJ1-2; 8 bases agree with TRBD1. This CDR3 is 16 amino acids long. J was trimmed by 4 bases and V by 6 bases; bases with no gene match: 16. Per germline, CDR1 SQVTM and CDR2 ANQGSEA. In nucleotides, the CDR3 is TGCAGCGTCCTCCTGAGCAATGACAGGGGTGCCTATGGCTACACCTTC. Its protein is CSVLLSNDRGAYGYTF. The variable domain in full, with the rest retrieved from reference TRBV29-1 and TRBJ1-2, is SAVISQKPSRDICQRGTSLTIQCQVDSQVTMMFWYRQQPGQSLTLIATANQGSEATYESGFVIDKFPISRPNLTFSTLTVSNMSPEDSSIYLCSVLLSNDRGAYGYTFGSGTRLTVV.

This chain joins TRBV5-6 and TRBJ2-3, with a tentative D call TRBD1 (5 bases). This CDR3 region has 15 residues. Germline V gives CDR1 SGHDT, CDR2 YYEEEE. Trimming left V 2 bases short and J 0 bases short, with 10 bases between. The CDR3 DNA is TGTGCCAGCAGCTTAAGACAGACAAGCACAGATACGCAGTATTTT. Its protein product is CASSLRQTSTDTQYF.

The rearrangement links TRBV6-5 to TRBJ1-4; TRBD1 is a possible D gene (5 bases). Trimming took 2 bases from V and 8 from J, leaving 12 bases between them. CDR1 is MNHEY and CDR2 is SVGAGI in the germline V gene. CDR3 length: 14 amino acids. The CDR3 nucleotides are TGTGCCAGCAGTTACGGGGGGAAGGACGAAAAACTGTTTTTT. Its translation is CASSYGGKDEKLFF.

The rearrangement links TRBV4-3 to TRBJ1-5, with D hard to call. The V end lost 0 bases, the J end lost 7 bases, and 7 bases lay between the germline ends. The CDR3 runs 13 residues. Per germline, CDR1 LGHNA and CDR2 YSLEER. CDR3 DNA sequence: TGCGCCAGCAGCCAAGATTACAGCCAGCCCCAGCATTTT. It specifies CASSQDYSQPQHF.

A single count supports this clone. The V and J genes are TRBV9 and TRBJ2-1, with 13 bases aligning to TRBD2. V trimming: 2 bases; J trimming: 4 bases; junction bases outside the gene matches: 3. The CDR3 length is 16 residues. Germline V gene lookup returns CDR1 SGDLS and CDR2 YYNGEE. The chain's CDR3 is CASSVTSGRDYNEQFF. In DNA, the CDR3 is TGTGCCAGCAGCGTCACTAGCGGGAGGGATTACAATGAGCAGTTCTTC.

The chain has TRBV9 and TRBJ1-1, with D possibly matching TRBD1 (6 bases). Trimming removed 2 bases from V and 3 bases from J, with 20 bases in between. The length of the CDR3 is 17 residues. Germline V CDR1 and CDR2: SGDLS, YYNGEE. The CDR3 coding sequence is TGTGCCAGCAGCGTGGGGGGGGCACCGAGTAAAGACACTGAAGCTTTCTTT. Protein: CASSVGGAPSKDTEAFF.

This clone was recorded a few times. V is TRBV11-1 and J is TRBJ2-2, with TRBD2 matching 10 bases. The V gene's germline CDR1 is SGHAT and CDR2 FQDESV (reference sequence). The CDR3 sequence is 16 residues long. The trim removed 5 bases at V and 1 base at J, leaving 4 bases unmatched. The CDR3 loop reads CASSAVAGGNTGELFF. CDR3 sequence (DNA): TGTGCCAGCAGCGCCGTAGCGGGGGGGAACACCGGGGAGCTGTTTTTT.

This clone was found many times. The chain links TRBV3-1 (or the pseudogene TRBV3-2) to TRBJ1-1, with 7 bases matching TRBD1. CDR3 length equals 16 residues. The V and J ends lost 3 bases and 4 bases, in that order; junction bases with no gene match: 11. The germline CDR1 and CDR2 sequences are LGHDT and YNNKEL (reference sequence). DNA of the CDR3: TGTGCCAGCAGCCAGGCCCTCCAGGGGGATGGCACTGAAGCTTTCTTT. Translation gives CASSQALQGDGTEAFF.

The rearrangement joins TRBV7-2 to TRBJ2-5, with a possible D match to TRBD2 (7 bases). V was clipped by 4 bases and J by 4 bases, with 10 bases between them. There are 13 residues in the CDR3. From germline, CDR1 is SGHTA and CDR2 FQGNSA. The CDR3 loop is CASSSRGAETQYF. DNA for the CDR3: TGTGCCAGCAGCTCACGGGGGGCAGAGACCCAGTACTTC.

The sample holds one count of this clone. This sequence joins TRBV7-2 and TRBJ2-2; TRBD1 is a possible D gene (5 bases). The CDR3 sequence is 16 residues long. The germline V and J ends were trimmed by 6 bases and 0 bases, with 14 bases remaining between them. The germline V gene encodes CDR1 SGHTA and CDR2 FQGNSA. The DNA of the CDR3 is TGTGCCAGCAGGATAGGGGTTCCCGCGAACACCGGGGAGCTGTTTTTT. This encodes CASRIGVPANTGELFF.

The rearrangement uses TRBV20-1 and TRBJ2-7, with a possible D match to TRBD2 (6 bases). CDR1 and CDR2 from the germline V gene are DFQATT and SNEGSKA (reference sequence). The CDR3 has 11 amino acids. The CDR3 DNA follows: TGCAGAGTAGCGGCCGGGAACGAGCAGTACTTC. It encodes CRVAAGNEQYF.

The chain's CDR3 is CASSFRFPKMNTEAFF. CDR3 DNA: TGTGCCAGTAGTTTCAGGTTCCCCAAAATGAACACTGAAGCTTTCTTT. The rearrangement joins TRBV19 to TRBJ1-1; D gene uncertain. This CDR3 has 16 residues. Trimming took 5 bases from V and 0 from J, leaving 16 bases between them. Germline-derived CDR1 and CDR2 are LNHDA and SQIVND (reference sequence).

A single count supports this clone. The genes are TRBV6-1 and TRBJ2-3, with TRBD2 matching 9 bases. This CDR3 is 17 amino acids long. CDR1 and CDR2 from the germline V gene are MNHNS and SASEGT. V was pared by 1 base and J by 2 bases, with 7 bases of the junction left unmatched. CDR3 bases: TGTGCCAGCAGTGAAGAGATAGTAGCGGGGGCCACAGATACGCAGTATTTT. Protein product: CASSEEIVAGATDTQYF.

The rearrangement uses TRBV3-1 (or the pseudogene TRBV3-2) and TRBJ2-5; 9 bases are a match to TRBD2. Germline-derived CDR1 and CDR2 are LGHDT and YNNKEL (reference sequence). The CDR3 spans 15 residues. V lost 7 bases and J lost 3; bases outside the gene matches: 9. The CDR3 DNA reads TGTGCCAGCACCAAGGCGGCTAGCGGGGAAGAGACCCAGTACTTC. As protein: CASTKAASGEETQYF.

V usage is TRBV9 and J usage is TRBJ2-3, with 7 positions matching TRBD2. With V trimmed by 0 bases and J by 3 bases, 7 bases remained unmatched. CDR3 length: 16 amino acids. Germline V CDR1 and CDR2: SGDLS, YYNGEE. CDR3 region: CASSVDAGARTDTQYF. In DNA form, the CDR3 reads TGTGCCAGCAGCGTAGATGCGGGAGCTAGGACAGATACGCAGTATTTT. The whole variable domain, filled in from reference TRBV9 and TRBJ2-3, reads DSGVTQTPKHLITATGQRVTLRCSPRSGDLSVYWYQQSLDQGLQFLIQYYNGEERAKGNILERFSAQQFPDLHSELNLSSLELGDSALYFCASSVDAGARTDTQYFGPGTRLTVL.

Only a few counts were recorded for this clone. The chain is built from TRBV9 and TRBJ1-2, with D perhaps TRBD1 (5 bases). Germline lookup yields CDR1 SGDLS and CDR2 YYNGEE. The CDR3 has 12 amino acids. Trimming removed 0 bases at V and 8 bases at J, with 8 bases between. CDR3 sequence reads: CASSVGAGGYTF. The CDR3 nucleotides are TGTGCCAGCAGCGTAGGGGCAGGGGGCTACACCTTC.

The V call is TRBV7-6, the J call TRBJ2-2; 13 bases match TRBD2. V trimming: 6 bases; J trimming: 7 bases; junction bases outside the gene matches: 5. The CDR3 contains 15 residues. Per germline, CDR1 SGHVS and CDR2 FNYEAQ. Here the CDR3 DNA reads TGTGCCAGCAGGAGGACTAGCGGGAGAGTCGGGGAGCTGTTTTTT. Protein sequence: CASRRTSGRVGELFF.

The chain combines TRBV6-1 with TRBJ1-6; D not resolved. CDR1 and CDR2 (germline): MNHNS, SASEGT. This CDR3 region has 15 residues. V dropped 3 bases and J dropped 7 bases, with 13 bases sitting between them. CDR3 nucleotide sequence: TGTGCCAGCAGTGAGGTCCCCGGAGGGAATTCACCCCTCCACTTT. Its protein product is CASSEVPGGNSPLHF.

This chain uses TRBV29-1 with TRBJ2-7, with D hard to call. Trimming stripped 5 bases from V and 0 bases from J, with 5 bases between. CDR3 length equals 11 residues. Per germline, CDR1 SQVTM and CDR2 ANQGSEA. DNA for the CDR3: TGCAGCGTTAGACACTCCTACGAGCAGTACTTC. Protein: CSVRHSYEQYF.

V is TRBV4-2 and J is TRBJ2-1; 10 bases map to TRBD2. Germline V gene data show CDR1 as LGHNA and CDR2 as YNFKEQ. After removal of 0 bases from V and 11 bases from J, the junction contained 4 bases not matched to a gene. CDR3 length: 14 amino acids. The CDR3 protein is CASSQDGLAEKQFF. The CDR3 DNA is TGTGCCAGCAGCCAAGATGGACTAGCGGAGAAGCAGTTCTTC.